The 23 T cell receptor beta chains below all came from one sample that was sequenced in a study of shared clonotypes between healthy human individuals (dated by TCRdb to 2018 to 2020). The library was generated by the immunoSEQ multiplex PCR assay. The table was pulled from immuneACCESS by TCRdb, which kept in-frame rearrangements only. Such tables lose some clones; where checked, under half of the loss comes from unresolved V genes, and the rest has no known cause. Within this sample are about 96,000 clones, with roughly three quarters of them counted one time only. The top ten constitute about 50% of the sample. The sequencing input was memory CD8+ T cells sorted from blood. The sample's cell subset or site, from its label and the paper: CD45RO+ cells pooled with CCR7-negative TemRA cells. All receptors derive from a man aged 30-40 years in good health.

About this clone itself: Distinct nucleotide sequences in the sample also encode this CDR3. The chain combines TRBV15 with TRBJ2-1; 13 nucleotides agree with TRBD2. V shed 6 bases and J 9 bases; nucleotides not matched to a gene: 11. The CDR3 extends over 16 amino acids. The V gene's germline CDR1 is LNHNV and CDR2 YYDKDF (reference sequence). CDR3 nucleotides: TGTGCCACCAGTGAGGGACTAGCGGGAACCCTAGGTGAGCAGTTCTTC. Amino acid sequence: CATSEGLAGTLGEQFF.

V and J are TRBV5-1 and TRBJ2-5; D may be TRBD1 (8 bases). The CDR3 covers 15 residues. In germline, CDR1 is SGHRS, CDR2 YFSETQ. With 6 bases removed from V and 4 bases from J, the gap between germline ends came to 19 bases. Here the CDR3 DNA reads TGCGCCAGCAACACACAGGGGGAGGGCACAGAGACCCAGTACTTC. It translates to CASNTQGEGTETQYF. The full variable domain, rest sourced from reference TRBV5-1 and TRBJ2-5, is KAGVTQTPRYLIKTRGQQVTLSCSPISGHRSVSWYQQTPGQGLQFLFEYFSETQRNKGNFPGRFSGRQFSNSRSEMNVSTLELGDSALYLCASNTQGEGTETQYFGPGTRLLVL.

V gene TRBV6-6 combines with J gene TRBJ1-2; perhaps TRBD1 as D (6 bases). The CDR3 contains 14 residues. In germline, CDR1 is MNHNY, CDR2 SVGAGI (reference sequence). The V and J ends lost 6 bases and 0 bases respectively, with 11 bases between them. The CDR3 is CASSPDSPNYGYTF. DNA for the CDR3: TGTGCCAGCAGCCCGGACAGCCCTAACTATGGCTACACCTTC.

V usage is TRBV5-6 and J usage is TRBJ2-1, with 10 bases matching TRBD2. The V gene end was trimmed by 4 bases and the J gene end by 4 bases; junction bases not matched to a gene: 8. The V gene's germline CDR1 is SGHDT and CDR2 YYEEEE. CDR3 length: 16 residues. This CDR3 reads CASSRSGTSEYNEQFF. CDR3 nucleotides: TGTGCCAGCAGCCGATCCGGGACTAGCGAATACAATGAGCAGTTCTTC.

This clone was counted once. The chain employs TRBV13 and TRBJ2-6, with 8 bases matching TRBD2. Trimming took 5 bases from V and 0 from J; bases not matched to a gene: 12. Germline V lookup: CDR1 PRHDT, CDR2 FYEKMQ (reference sequence). CDR3 length equals 19 residues. The CDR3 coding sequence is TGTGCCAGCAGCGGAGCGGGAGAGGCTCCTCTCTCTGGGGCCAACGTCCTGACTTTC. This translates into CASSGAGEAPLSGANVLTF.

V is TRBV6-1 and J is TRBJ2-1; 12 bases are a match to TRBD2. CDR3 length: 15 residues. Germline V gene data show CDR1 as MNHNS and CDR2 as SASEGT. Trimming at V came to 3 bases and at J to 6 bases, leaving 3 bases not matched to a gene. The CDR3 sequence is CASSDSTSGSNEQFF. CDR3 nucleotides: TGTGCCAGCAGTGACTCGACTAGCGGGAGCAATGAGCAGTTCTTC.

This clone appeared a few times. The chain carries TRBV27 and TRBJ2-2; no definite D call. CDR1 and CDR2 from the germline V gene are MNHEY and SMNVEV (reference sequence). The CDR3 extends over 14 amino acids. Trimming cost V 3 bases and J 4 bases, with 9 bases left between them. CDR3 region: CASSFQLSTGELFF. The CDR3 DNA reads TGTGCCAGCAGTTTCCAGCTGAGCACCGGGGAGCTGTTTTTT.

This chain joins TRBV2 and TRBJ2-6, with D unclear. Trimming stripped 4 bases from V and 4 bases from J, with 8 bases between. Per the germline V gene, CDR1 is SNHLY and CDR2 is FYNNEI. The CDR3 loop spans 14 amino acids. CDR3 amino acids: CASSGSAGANVLTF. CDR3 nucleotide sequence: TGTGCCAGCAGTGGGTCTGCCGGGGCCAACGTCCTGACTTTC.

The rearrangement links TRBV5-1 to TRBJ2-1, with a possible D match to TRBD2 (5 bases). CDR1 is SGHRS and CDR2 is YFSETQ in the germline V gene. V dropped 4 bases and J dropped 8 bases, with 19 bases sitting between them. The CDR3 totals 15 residues. CDR3 nucleotides: TGCGCCAGCAGCCCTCGAGGAGGACTCGTCGATGAGCAGTTCTTC. It codes for CASSPRGGLVDEQFF.

The chain uses TRBV10-2 and TRBJ1-5; D possibly corresponds to TRBD1 (5 bases). Germline V lookup: CDR1 WSHSY, CDR2 SAAADI. This CDR3 is 12 amino acids long. V gave up 8 bases and J gave up 3 bases, with 8 bases separating them. DNA of the CDR3: TGCGCCAGCCGGGACTTCAATCAGCCCCAGCATTTT. As protein: CASRDFNQPQHF.

This chain joins TRBV19 and TRBJ2-2, with D perhaps TRBD1 (5 bases). The CDR3 spans 14 residues. With 0 bases removed from V and 6 bases from J, the gap between germline ends came to 8 bases. The germline gives CDR1 LNHDA, CDR2 SQIVND (reference sequence). In DNA form, the CDR3 reads TGTGCCAGTAGTATAGACACAGGAGCCGGGGAGCTGTTTTTT. Protein sequence: CASSIDTGAGELFF. The variable domain in full, completed from reference TRBV19 and TRBJ2-2, reads DGGITQSPKYLFRKEGQNVTLSCEQNLNHDAMYWYRQDPGQGLRLIYYSQIVNDFQKGDIAEGYSVSREKKESFPLTVTSAQKNPTAFYLCASSIDTGAGELFFGEGSRLTVL.

The genes are TRBV6-5 and TRBJ1-5; unclear D gene. With 6 bases removed from V and 8 bases from J, the gap between germline ends came to 14 bases. Germline assignment: CDR1 MNHEY and CDR2 SVGAGI. CDR3 size: 13 residues. CDR3 loop: CASSPGYGEPQHF. In DNA, the CDR3 is TGTGCCAGCAGCCCCGGCTACGGGGAGCCCCAGCATTTT.

This clone has a count of ten or more. V and J are TRBV6-4 and TRBJ2-7; 14 bases agree with TRBD2. The CDR3 has 14 residues. The V gene's germline CDR1 is MRHNA and CDR2 SNTAGT. V lost 2 bases and J lost 6; bases outside the gene matches: 0. DNA for the CDR3: TGTGCCAGCAGTGACGGGACTAGCGGGAGCGAGCAGTACTTC. This sequence encodes CASSDGTSGSEQYF.

For the CDR3, the DNA is TGTGCCAGCAGTTTTAGGGGACAGGAACTCTCTGGGGCCAACGTCCTGACTTTC. It specifies CASSFRGQELSGANVLTF. The rearrangement joins TRBV27 to TRBJ2-6; 8 positions match TRBD1. The CDR3 consists of 18 residues. Trimming removed 3 bases from V and 0 bases from J; junction bases left unmatched: 7. The germline gives CDR1 MNHEY, CDR2 SMNVEV (reference sequence).

The sample holds many counts of this clone. The chain employs TRBV10-3 and TRBJ1-4; D ambiguous. This CDR3 spans 12 amino acids. Trimming removed 10 bases at V and 7 bases at J, with 13 bases between. CDR1 and CDR2 from the germline V gene are ENHRY and SYGVKD. The CDR3 loop is CARRIIGEKLFF. Here the CDR3 DNA reads TGTGCCAGGAGGATAATCGGTGAAAAACTGTTTTTT.

The chain joins TRBV5-4 to TRBJ2-1; D is undetermined. The germline V and J ends were trimmed by 4 bases and 8 bases, with 19 bases remaining between them. Germline V gene lookup returns CDR1 SGHNT and CDR2 YYREEE (reference sequence). CDR3 length equals 15 residues. CDR3 protein: CASSSFTATTDEQFF. The CDR3 coding sequence is TGTGCCAGCAGCAGCTTTACCGCGACAACCGATGAGCAGTTCTTC.

This clone was detected only a few times. This chain links TRBV5-1 with TRBJ2-1; no clear D. There are 11 residues in the CDR3. The germline V gene encodes CDR1 SGHRS and CDR2 YFSETQ. With 5 bases removed from V and 15 bases from J, the gap between germline ends came to 15 bases. The CDR3 region is CASSGVGGRFF. The CDR3, as DNA: TGCGCCAGCAGTGGTGTAGGCGGTCGGTTCTTC.

The gene calls are TRBV25-1 and TRBJ2-5; 9 bases are a match to TRBD1. J gave up 1 base and V 2 bases, and 8 bases lay outside the gene matches. The CDR3 contains 17 residues. Looked up from germline, CDR1 is MGHDK and CDR2 is SYGVNS. The CDR3 here is CASSEQDRGGIQETQYF. The CDR3 DNA follows: TGTGCCAGCAGTGAACAGGACAGGGGAGGTATCCAAGAGACCCAGTACTTC.

The rearrangement uses TRBV5-6 and TRBJ2-7; 13 nucleotides agree with TRBD2. V lost 4 bases and J lost 3; bases outside the gene matches: 7. This CDR3 has 16 amino acids. Germline-derived CDR1 and CDR2 are SGHDT and YYEEEE. This CDR3 reads CASSGGLAGNLYEQYF. Written as DNA, the CDR3 is TGTGCCAGCAGCGGGGGACTAGCGGGAAACCTCTACGAGCAGTACTTC.

The rearrangement uses TRBV29-1 and TRBJ1-1, with unresolved D. The V gene's germline CDR1 is SQVTM and CDR2 ANQGSEA. Trimming took off 6 bases at V and 1 base at J, with 9 bases between the two ends. The CDR3 totals 12 residues. For the CDR3, the DNA is TGCAGCGTGTTCCCGGGGAACACTGAAGCTTTCTTT. Its translation: CSVFPGNTEAFF.

This clone was counted once. This chain connects TRBV7-9 to TRBJ2-1, with D hard to call. The CDR3 is made up of 12 amino acids. In germline, CDR1 is SEHNR, CDR2 FQNEAQ (reference sequence). Trimming took off 3 bases at V and 8 bases at J, with 8 bases between the two ends. The chain's CDR3 is CASSFPIDEQFF. The CDR3 DNA sequence: TGTGCCAGCAGCTTCCCAATCGATGAGCAGTTCTTC.

The rearrangement uses TRBV28 and TRBJ2-7; TRBD2 aligns across 7 bases. This CDR3 comprises 18 residues. Germline V gene data show CDR1 as MDHEN and CDR2 as SYDVKM. Losses at the gene ends were 5 bases for V and 0 bases for J; bases not matched to a gene: 16. CDR3 in DNA: TGTGCCAGCAGTGACTGGGGTCCCCAGCGGGGCTACTCCTACGAGCAGTACTTC. Amino acid sequence: CASSDWGPQRGYSYEQYF.

The CDR3 reads CASGLNYENEQFF. The CDR3 nucleotides are TGTGCTAGTGGTTTGAACTACGAGAATGAGCAGTTCTTC. V and J are TRBV12-5 and TRBJ2-1; D uncertain. V lost 2 bases and J 7 bases, leaving 9 bases between the germline ends. CDR3 length: 13 residues. Germline CDR1 reads LGHNT; CDR2 reads FRNRAP.